This TCR beta chain was sequenced during a study of early T cells in non-severe SARS-CoV-2 infection. This clonotype was observed many times. Germline V gene sequence: CDR1 MGHRA, CDR2 YSYEKL. The junction had 19 bases not matched to a gene; V was cut back by 0 bases and J by 2 bases. The CDR3 is 22 residues long. TCRdb re-analysed the 5' RACE reads in MiXCR, keeping a single row per CDR3 protein. The table includes about 50,000 distinct CDR3 sequences, less than 6.5% detected once. Sequencing used whole blood, obtained at baseline. The TCR originated in an adult who was a healthcare worker with PCR-confirmed SARS-CoV-2 infection or an uninfected control (not recorded which). The gene calls are TRBV4-1 and TRBJ2-7; 13 nucleotides match TRBD2. CDR3 nucleotide sequence: TGCGCCAGCAGCCAAGATAGGACTAGCGGGAGAGTAGACCCCCCGGGCGCCTACGAGCAGTACTTC. Translation: CASSQDRTSGRVDPPGAYEQYF.